The T cell receptor beta chain described here comes from a study of T cell changes during pregnancy in multiple sclerosis. Produced via immunoSEQ multiplex PCR; TCRdb's table is partial and in-frame only. The sample gives about 43,000 clones, under 95% of which show up once; 1.4% is in the top ten. CDR1 and CDR2 from the germline V gene are SGHDN and FVKESK. The CDR3 has 15 amino acids. V lost 3 bases and J lost 0, with 12 bases in between. V gene TRBV14 combines with J gene TRBJ2-7; possible D gene TRBD2, 5 bases. The sequence derives from a female donor with multiple sclerosis, enrolled in a pregnancy study. The sample was PBMCs (not recorded whether the cells were cultured). The DNA of the CDR3 is TGTGCCAGCAGCCATCGATCCCGGGACTCCTACGAGCAGTACTTC. Encoded protein: CASSHRSRDSYEQYF.